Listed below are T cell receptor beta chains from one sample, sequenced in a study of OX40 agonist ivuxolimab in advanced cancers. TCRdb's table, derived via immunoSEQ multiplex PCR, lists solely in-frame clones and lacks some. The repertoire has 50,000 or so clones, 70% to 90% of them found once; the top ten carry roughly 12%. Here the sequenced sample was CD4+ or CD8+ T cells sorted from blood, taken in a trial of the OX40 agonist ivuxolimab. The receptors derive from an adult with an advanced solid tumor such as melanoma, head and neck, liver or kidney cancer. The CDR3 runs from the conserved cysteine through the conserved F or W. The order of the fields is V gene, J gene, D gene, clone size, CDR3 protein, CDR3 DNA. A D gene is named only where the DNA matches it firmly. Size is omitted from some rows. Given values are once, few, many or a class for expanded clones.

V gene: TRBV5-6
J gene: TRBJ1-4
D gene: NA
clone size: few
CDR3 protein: CASSLVWTGNEKLFF
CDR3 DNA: TGTGCCAGCAGCTTGGTGTGGACGGGTAATGAAAAACTGTTTTTT

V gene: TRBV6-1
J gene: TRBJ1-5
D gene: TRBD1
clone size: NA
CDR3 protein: CASSEYETGGNQPQHF
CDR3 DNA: TGTGCCAGCAGTGAATACGAGACAGGGGGCAATCAGCCCCAGCATTTT

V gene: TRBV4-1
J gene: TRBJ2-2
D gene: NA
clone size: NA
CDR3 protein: CASSQGQNTGELFF
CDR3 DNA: TGCGCCAGCAGCCAAGGGCAGAACACCGGGGAGCTGTTTTTT

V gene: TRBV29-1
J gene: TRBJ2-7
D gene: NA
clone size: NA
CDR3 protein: CSVSGGYYEQYF
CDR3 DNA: TGCAGCGTCAGTGGGGGGTATTACGAGCAGTACTTC

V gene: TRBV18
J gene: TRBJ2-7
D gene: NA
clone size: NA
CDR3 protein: CASSPLHSLRTAFLEQYF
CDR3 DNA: TGTGCCAGCTCACCACTTCATTCTCTCCGGACAGCCTTTTTGGAGCAGTACTTC

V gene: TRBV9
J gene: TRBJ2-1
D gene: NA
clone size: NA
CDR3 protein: CASSVGVQDRYYNEQFF
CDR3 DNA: TGTGCCAGCAGCGTCGGAGTGCAAGACCGCTACTACAATGAGCAGTTCTTC

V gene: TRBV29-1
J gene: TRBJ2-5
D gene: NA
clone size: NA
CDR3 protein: CSVEVPGPWETQYF
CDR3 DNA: TGCAGCGTTGAAGTGCCGGGTCCATGGGAGACCCAGTACTTC

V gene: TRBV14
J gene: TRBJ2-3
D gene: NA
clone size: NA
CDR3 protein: CASSQEKWGSTDTQYF
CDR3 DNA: TGTGCCAGCAGCCAAGAAAAGTGGGGGTCCACAGATACGCAGTATTTT

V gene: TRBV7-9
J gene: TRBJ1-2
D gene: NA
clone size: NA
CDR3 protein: CASSYPTGPHFGYTF
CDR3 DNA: TGTGCCAGCAGCTACCCGACAGGTCCTCATTTTGGCTACACCTTC

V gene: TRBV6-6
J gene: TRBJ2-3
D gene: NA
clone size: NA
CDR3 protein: CASNPGHVTDTQYF
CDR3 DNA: TGTGCCAGCAACCCGGGACATGTCACAGATACGCAGTATTTT

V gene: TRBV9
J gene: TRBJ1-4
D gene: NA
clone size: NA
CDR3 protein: CASSPTGSTNEKLFF
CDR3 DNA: TGTGCCAGCAGCCCTACAGGGTCGACTAATGAAAAACTGTTTTTT

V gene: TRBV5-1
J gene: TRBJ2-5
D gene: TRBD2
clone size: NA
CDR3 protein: CASSLAGSQETQYF
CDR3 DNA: TGCGCCAGCAGCCTAGCGGGTTCACAAGAGACCCAGTACTTC

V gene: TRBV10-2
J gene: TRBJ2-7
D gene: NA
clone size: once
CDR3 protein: CASSDGQLTWEQYF
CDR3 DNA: TGCGCCAGCAGTGACGGACAGCTTACGTGGGAGCAGTACTTC

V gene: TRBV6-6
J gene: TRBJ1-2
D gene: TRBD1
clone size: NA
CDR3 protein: CAGSFQAPTGYGYTF
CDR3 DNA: TGTGCCGGCAGTTTTCAGGCCCCGACAGGGTATGGCTACACCTTC

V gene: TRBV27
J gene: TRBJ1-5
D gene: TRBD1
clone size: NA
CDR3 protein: CASSPWDRGATQPQHF
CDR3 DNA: TGTGCCAGCAGTCCATGGGACAGGGGGGCGACTCAGCCCCAGCATTTT

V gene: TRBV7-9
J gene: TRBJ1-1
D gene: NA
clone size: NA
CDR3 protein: CASSYQSMNTEAFF
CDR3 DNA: TGTGCCAGCAGCTATCAGTCCATGAACACTGAAGCTTTCTTT

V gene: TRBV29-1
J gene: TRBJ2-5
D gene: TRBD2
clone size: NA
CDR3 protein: CSVEERIRGGQETQYF
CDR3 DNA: TGCAGCGTTGAAGAACGAATTCGGGGGGGACAAGAGACCCAGTACTTC

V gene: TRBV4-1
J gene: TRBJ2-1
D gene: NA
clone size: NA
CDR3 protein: CASSQVLAPYNEQFF
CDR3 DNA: TGCGCCAGCAGCCAAGTGCTAGCACCGTACAATGAGCAGTTCTTC

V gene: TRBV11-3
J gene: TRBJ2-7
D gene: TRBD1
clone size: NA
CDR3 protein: CASSLGDRGLGEQYF
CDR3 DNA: TGTGCCAGCAGCCTAGGGGACAGGGGGCTTGGCGAGCAGTACTTC

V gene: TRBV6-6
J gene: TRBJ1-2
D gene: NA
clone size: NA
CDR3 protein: CASSYGNLLGDYGYTF
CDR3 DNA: TGTGCCAGCAGTTACGGCAACCTTCTAGGGGACTATGGCTACACCTTC

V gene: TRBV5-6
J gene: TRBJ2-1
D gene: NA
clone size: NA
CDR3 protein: CASSLWFDKSEDEQFF
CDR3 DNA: TGTGCCAGCAGCTTGTGGTTCGACAAGTCGGAGGATGAGCAGTTCTTC

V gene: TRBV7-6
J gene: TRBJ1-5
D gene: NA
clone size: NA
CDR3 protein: CASSLGVSNQPQHF
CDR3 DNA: TGTGCCAGCAGCTTAGGGGTCTCGAATCAGCCCCAGCATTTT

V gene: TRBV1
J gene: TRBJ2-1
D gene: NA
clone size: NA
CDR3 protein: CTSSQEGLTNEQFF
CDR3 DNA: TGCACCAGCAGCCAAGAGGGACTTACAAATGAGCAGTTCTTC

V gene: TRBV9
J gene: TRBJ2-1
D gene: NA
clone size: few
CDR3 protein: CASSEGGKSYNEQFF
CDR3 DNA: TGTGCCAGCAGCGAGGGGGGAAAGAGCTACAATGAGCAGTTCTTC

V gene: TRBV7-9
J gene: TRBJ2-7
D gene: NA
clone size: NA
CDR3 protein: CASSKQVSYEQYF
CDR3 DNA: TGTGCCAGCAGCAAACAGGTATCCTACGAGCAGTACTTC

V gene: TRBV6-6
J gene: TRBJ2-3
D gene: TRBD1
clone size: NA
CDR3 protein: CASSGTVIYTDTQYF
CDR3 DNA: TGTGCCAGCAGCGGGACAGTCATCTACACAGATACGCAGTATTTT

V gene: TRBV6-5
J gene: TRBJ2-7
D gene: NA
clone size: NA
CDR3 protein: CASSLDSYEQYF
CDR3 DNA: TGTGCCAGCAGCCTTGACAGCTACGAGCAGTACTTC

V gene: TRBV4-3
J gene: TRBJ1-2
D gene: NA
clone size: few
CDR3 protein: CASSQAVGSIYGYTF
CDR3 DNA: TGCGCCAGCAGCCAAGCGGTAGGCAGTATCTATGGCTACACCTTC

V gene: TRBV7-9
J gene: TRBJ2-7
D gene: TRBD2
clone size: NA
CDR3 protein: CASSNGGSSYEQYF
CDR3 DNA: TGTGCCAGCAGCAACGGGGGGAGCTCCTACGAGCAGTACTTC

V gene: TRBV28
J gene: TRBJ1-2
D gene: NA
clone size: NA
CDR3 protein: CASSPGDFFYYGYTF
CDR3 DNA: TGTGCCAGCAGTCCAGGGGACTTTTTTTACTATGGCTACACCTTC

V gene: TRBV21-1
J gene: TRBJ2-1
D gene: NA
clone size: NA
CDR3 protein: CASSKEGQGAQFF
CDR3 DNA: TGTGCCAGCAGCAAAGAGGGGCAGGGGGCGCAGTTCTTC

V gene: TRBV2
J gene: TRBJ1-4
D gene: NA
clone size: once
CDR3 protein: CASQETTNEKLFF
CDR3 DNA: TGTGCCAGCCAGGAGACAACTAATGAAAAACTGTTTTTT

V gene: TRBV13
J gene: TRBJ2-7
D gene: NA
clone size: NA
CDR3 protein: CASSYLTDSYEQYF
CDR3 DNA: TGTGCCAGCAGCTATCTAACAGACTCCTACGAGCAGTACTTC

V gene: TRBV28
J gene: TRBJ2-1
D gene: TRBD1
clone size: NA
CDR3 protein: CASRITGGSYNEQFF
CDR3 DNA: TGTGCCAGCAGGATAACAGGGGGATCCTACAATGAGCAGTTCTTC

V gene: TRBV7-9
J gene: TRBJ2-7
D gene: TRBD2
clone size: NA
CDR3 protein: CASSLGEGTTYEQYF
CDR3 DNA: TGTGCCAGCAGCTTAGGGGAGGGCACTACCTACGAGCAGTACTTC

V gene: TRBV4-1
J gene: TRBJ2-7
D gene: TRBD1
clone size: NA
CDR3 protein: CASSQAGTGIYEQYF
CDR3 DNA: TGCGCCAGCAGCCAAGCCGGGACAGGGATTTACGAGCAGTACTTC

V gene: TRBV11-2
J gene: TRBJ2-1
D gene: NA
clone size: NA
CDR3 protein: CASSLGRYTYNEQFF
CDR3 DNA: TGTGCCAGCAGCTTAGGCAGGTATACCTACAATGAGCAGTTCTTC

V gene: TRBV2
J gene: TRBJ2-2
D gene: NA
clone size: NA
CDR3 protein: CASSEASRTETGELFF
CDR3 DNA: TGTGCCAGCAGTGAAGCGTCTAGGACAGAGACCGGGGAGCTGTTTTTT

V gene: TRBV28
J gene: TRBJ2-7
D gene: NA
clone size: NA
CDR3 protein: CASSWLNTDPKMDEQYF
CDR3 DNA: TGTGCCAGCAGTTGGCTAAACACGGACCCAAAGATGGACGAGCAGTACTTC

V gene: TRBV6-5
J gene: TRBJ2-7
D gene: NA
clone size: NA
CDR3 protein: CASSTGLLSSYEQYF
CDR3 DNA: TGTGCCAGCAGTACAGGACTTTTGAGCTCCTACGAGCAGTACTTC